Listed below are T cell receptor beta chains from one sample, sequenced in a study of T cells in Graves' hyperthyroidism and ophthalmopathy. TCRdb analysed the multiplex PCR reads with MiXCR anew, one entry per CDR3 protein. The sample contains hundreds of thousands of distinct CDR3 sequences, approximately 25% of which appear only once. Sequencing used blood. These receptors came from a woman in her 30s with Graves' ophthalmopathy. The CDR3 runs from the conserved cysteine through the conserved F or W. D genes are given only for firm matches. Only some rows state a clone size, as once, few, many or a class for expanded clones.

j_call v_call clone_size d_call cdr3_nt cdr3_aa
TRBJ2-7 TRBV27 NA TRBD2 TGTGCCAGCAGACGAGAGGGGCGAGTCCAGCGGGAGACCTACGAGCAGTACTTC CASRREGRVQRETYEQYF
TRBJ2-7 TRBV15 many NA TGTGCCACCAGCAGACCAGACAGGATAAACTACGAGCAGTACTTC CATSRPDRINYEQYF
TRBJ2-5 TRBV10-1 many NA TGCGCCGGGGAGACCCAGTACTTC CAGETQYF
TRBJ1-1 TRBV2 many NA TGTGCCAGCAGTGAGTACACTGAAGCTTTCTTT CASSEYTEAFF
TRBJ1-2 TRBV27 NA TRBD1 TGTGCCAGCTCTGGGACAGGGGGACACTATGGCTACACCTTC CASSGTGGHYGYTF
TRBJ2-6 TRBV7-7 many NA TGTGCTAGCAGCCCAATGTTGTCAGGCTCTGGGGCCAACGTCCTGACTTTC CASSPMLSGSGANVLTF
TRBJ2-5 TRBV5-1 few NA TGCGCCAGCAGGCCCGACAACCAAGAGACCCAGTACTTC CASRPDNQETQYF
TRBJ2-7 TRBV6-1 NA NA TGTGCCAGCAGTGAAAGCCGCGAGCAGTACTTC CASSESREQYF
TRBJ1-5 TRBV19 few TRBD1 TGTGCCAGTAGTGGGGACAGCGTACTAGACCAGCCCCAGCATTTT CASSGDSVLDQPQHF
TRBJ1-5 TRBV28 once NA TGTGCCAGCAGTTTAGGGGGCAGGGGTGGGCAGCCCCAGCATTTT CASSLGGRGGQPQHF
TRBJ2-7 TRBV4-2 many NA TGTGCCAGCAGCCAGACGATAGGGGTTAACCCTTACGAGCAGTACTTC CASSQTIGVNPYEQYF
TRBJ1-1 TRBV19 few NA TGTGCCAGTAGTGGTGGGTTTTTGAAGAACACTGAAGCTTTCTTT CASSGGFLKNTEAFF
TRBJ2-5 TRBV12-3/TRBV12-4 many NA TGTGCCAGCGGGTCTAGAGACCAAGAGACCCAGTACTTC CASGSRDQETQYF
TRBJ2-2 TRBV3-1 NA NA TGTGCCAGCAGCCAGCCCGGGCCTATAAATCCCGGGGAGCTGTTTTTT CASSQPGPINPGELFF
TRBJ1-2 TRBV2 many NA TGTGCCAGCACGGCAGAGTACTATGGCTACACCTTC CASTAEYYGYTF
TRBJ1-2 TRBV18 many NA TGTGCCAGCTCACCAGAAGGGCCCCATGGCTACACCTTC CASSPEGPHGYTF
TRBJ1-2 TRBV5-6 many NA TGTGCCAGCAGCTTGGTTATGGGGAATGGCTACACCTTC CASSLVMGNGYTF
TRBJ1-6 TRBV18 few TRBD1 TGTGCCAGCTCACCGGGACAGGGACTTGATTCACCCCTCCACTTT CASSPGQGLDSPLHF
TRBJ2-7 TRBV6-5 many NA TGTGCCAGCAGTTACTCGGGAGCGAGCACCTACGAGCAGTACTTC CASSYSGASTYEQYF
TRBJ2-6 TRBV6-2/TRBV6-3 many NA TGTGCCAGCAGAAGCACAGGGACTGGGGCCAACGTCCTGACTTTC CASRSTGTGANVLTF
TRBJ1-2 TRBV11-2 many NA TGTGCCAGCAGCTTAGACAGGGCTGGCGGCTACACCTTC CASSLDRAGGYTF
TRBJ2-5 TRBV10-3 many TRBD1 TGTGCCATCAGTGAGTTGGACAGGCTAGAAGAGACCCAGTACTTC CAISELDRLEETQYF
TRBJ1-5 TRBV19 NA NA TGTGCCAGTAGTTTCCTGACGGGGGGTAGCAATCAGCCCCAGCATTTT CASSFLTGGSNQPQHF
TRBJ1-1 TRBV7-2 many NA TGTGCCAGCAGCTTAGGAAGTCTCATGAACACTGAAGCTTTCTTT CASSLGSLMNTEAFF
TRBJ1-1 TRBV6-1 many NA TGTGCCAGCAGTCAACCCCGGGAAGCTTTCTTT CASSQPREAFF
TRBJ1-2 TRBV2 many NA TGTGCCAGCAATCCGTCTAACTATGGCTACACCTTC CASNPSNYGYTF
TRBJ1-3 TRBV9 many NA TGTGCCAGCAGCGTAGCCCCACAGGGATGGGACTCTGGAAACACCATATATTTT CASSVAPQGWDSGNTIYF
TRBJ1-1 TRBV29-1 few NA TGCAGCGTTATTGTTATGAACACTGAAGCTTTCTTT CSVIVMNTEAFF
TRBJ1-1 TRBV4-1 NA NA TGCGCCAGCAGCCACGTTGGACTGGAGAACACTGAAGCTTTCTTT CASSHVGLENTEAFF
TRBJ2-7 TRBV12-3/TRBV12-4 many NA TGTGCCAGCAGTTTTGGGACGTCGTACGAGCAGTACTTC CASSFGTSYEQYF
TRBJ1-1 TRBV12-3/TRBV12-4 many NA TGTGCCAGCAGTTTGCCTCTGAAGGGGGACACTGAAGCTTTCTTT CASSLPLKGDTEAFF
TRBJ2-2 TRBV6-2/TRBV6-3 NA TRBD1 TGTGCCAGCCGGAACGCGGACAGGGTGGCCGGGGAGCTGTTTTTT CASRNADRVAGELFF
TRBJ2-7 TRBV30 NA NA TGTGCCTGGAGAAGGGCCTACGAGCAGTACTTC CAWRRAYEQYF
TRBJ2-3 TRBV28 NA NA TGTGCCAGCAGTTTCCCTAGGCCAAGCGACCGCACAGATACGCAGTATTTT CASSFPRPSDRTDTQYF
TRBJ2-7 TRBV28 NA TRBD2 TGTGCCAGCGGGACTAGGACATACGAGCAGTACTTC CASGTRTYEQYF
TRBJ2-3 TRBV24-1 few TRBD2 TGTGCCACCAGTGACCCGACTAGCGGGGGGTTCGGAGATACGCAGTATTTT CATSDPTSGGFGDTQYF
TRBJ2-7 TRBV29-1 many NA TGCAGCGTTGAACTACAGGCCCCCTACGAGCAGTACTTC CSVELQAPYEQYF